These T cell receptor beta chains were read from a single sample in a study of cytotoxic CD8 clonotypes in ibrutinib-treated CLL. TCRdb keeps only in-frame clones here, not all; method: immunoSEQ multiplex PCR. This table holds approximately 330,000 clones, just under 80% found once. The input for sequencing was PBMCs, taken before ibrutinib treatment. These TCRs come from a human donor with chronic lymphocytic leukemia. CDR3s include the opening cysteine and the closing phenylalanine or tryptophan. A D gene is named only where the DNA matches it firmly. Size values are once, few and many counts, or a class for expanded clones, and some rows have none.

j_gene: TRBJ2-3; abundance: once; d_gene: .; v_gene: TRBV5-1; CDR3nt: TGCGCCACCCGGGACAGCACAGATACGCAGTATTTT; CDR3aa: CATRDSTDTQYF
j_gene: TRBJ1-5; abundance: once; d_gene: .; v_gene: TRBV6-5; CDR3nt: TGTGCCAGCAGTTACCGATTAGATCAGCCCCAGCATTTT; CDR3aa: CASSYRLDQPQHF
j_gene: TRBJ1-1; abundance: few; d_gene: .; v_gene: TRBV7-9; CDR3nt: TGTGCCAGCAGTATATCCACTGAAGCTTTCTTT; CDR3aa: CASSISTEAFF
j_gene: TRBJ2-7; abundance: .; d_gene: .; v_gene: TRBV7-9; CDR3nt: TGTGCCAGCAGCTCCCCCGTATCGGGCCTATACGAGCAGTACTTC; CDR3aa: CASSSPVSGLYEQYF
j_gene: TRBJ1-2; abundance: few; d_gene: .; v_gene: TRBV28; CDR3nt: TGTGCCAGCAGTTTAGTGGGCGTCGGCTACACCTTC; CDR3aa: CASSLVGVGYTF
j_gene: TRBJ2-1; abundance: .; d_gene: .; v_gene: TRBV5-1; CDR3nt: TGCGCCAGCCAAGCTCCTGGGCACAGTGAGCAGTTCTTC; CDR3aa: CASQAPGHSEQFF
j_gene: TRBJ2-7; abundance: .; d_gene: TRBD1; v_gene: TRBV27; CDR3nt: TGTGCCAGCAGTTTAGGGACAGCCTCCTACGAGCAGTACTTC; CDR3aa: CASSLGTASYEQYF
j_gene: TRBJ2-2; abundance: .; d_gene: TRBD1; v_gene: TRBV6-4; CDR3nt: TGTGCCAGCAGAGAAAACAGGGGGCGGTCCGGGGAGCTGTTTTTT; CDR3aa: CASRENRGRSGELFF
j_gene: TRBJ2-1; abundance: .; d_gene: TRBD2; v_gene: TRBV2; CDR3nt: TGTGCCAGCAGTACTAGCGGGAGTACTGAGCAGTTCTTC; CDR3aa: CASSTSGSTEQFF
j_gene: TRBJ2-7; abundance: .; d_gene: TRBD1; v_gene: TRBV5-5; CDR3nt: TGTGCCAGCAGCTTCGGACAGGATAGCTCCTACGAGCAGTACTTC; CDR3aa: CASSFGQDSSYEQYF
j_gene: TRBJ2-7; abundance: .; d_gene: TRBD2; v_gene: TRBV6-6; CDR3nt: TGTGCCAGCAGTTTTGCGGGAGGGCCGGTCGAGCAGTACTTC; CDR3aa: CASSFAGGPVEQYF
j_gene: TRBJ2-1; abundance: .; d_gene: .; v_gene: TRBV11-3; CDR3nt: TGTGCCAGCAGCTTAGGGCGGGGCTCCTACAATGAGCAGTTCTTC; CDR3aa: CASSLGRGSYNEQFF
j_gene: TRBJ2-4; abundance: .; d_gene: TRBD1; v_gene: TRBV7-9; CDR3nt: TGTGCCAGCAGCTTCCCCCGGCAGGGGGCGTTAGCCAAAAACATTCAGTACTTC; CDR3aa: CASSFPRQGALAKNIQYF
j_gene: TRBJ2-7; abundance: .; d_gene: .; v_gene: TRBV5-6; CDR3nt: TGTGCCAGCAGCCTGGGCTGGGCTGTTGACGAGCAGTACTTC; CDR3aa: CASSLGWAVDEQYF
j_gene: TRBJ2-3; abundance: .; d_gene: TRBD2; v_gene: TRBV28; CDR3nt: TGTGCCAGCAGCACTAGCGGTAGAGGGGATACGCAGTATTTT; CDR3aa: CASSTSGRGDTQYF
j_gene: TRBJ2-5; abundance: .; d_gene: TRBD1; v_gene: TRBV19; CDR3nt: TGTGCCACCCGGGACAGGGGGATCGGAGAGACCCAGTACTTC; CDR3aa: CATRDRGIGETQYF
j_gene: TRBJ2-1; abundance: .; d_gene: .; v_gene: TRBV15; CDR3nt: TGTGCCACCAAAAGCGGGTCCTACAATGAGCAGTTCTTC; CDR3aa: CATKSGSYNEQFF
j_gene: TRBJ2-7; abundance: .; d_gene: .; v_gene: TRBV27; CDR3nt: TGTGCCAGTCGGGACACATCCTACGAGCAGTACTTC; CDR3aa: CASRDTSYEQYF
j_gene: TRBJ1-3; abundance: many; d_gene: .; v_gene: TRBV25-1; CDR3nt: TGTGCCAGCAGTGAAATGGGCAGGGCTGGAAACACCATATATTTT; CDR3aa: CASSEMGRAGNTIYF
j_gene: TRBJ1-1; abundance: .; d_gene: TRBD1; v_gene: TRBV29-1; CDR3nt: TGCAGCGTAAGGACAGGGGACACTGAAGCTTTCTTT; CDR3aa: CSVRTGDTEAFF
j_gene: TRBJ2-7; abundance: once; d_gene: TRBD1; v_gene: TRBV15; CDR3nt: TGTGCCACCAGCAGGAGAGACAGGGGGATCGACGAGCAGTACTTC; CDR3aa: CATSRRDRGIDEQYF
j_gene: TRBJ1-2; abundance: .; d_gene: .; v_gene: TRBV6-6; CDR3nt: TGTGCCAGCAGCCTCGACCGAGGGAGGGAGGGCTATGGCTACACCTTC; CDR3aa: CASSLDRGREGYGYTF
j_gene: TRBJ1-1; abundance: .; d_gene: .; v_gene: TRBV6-5; CDR3nt: TGTGCCAGCACCTATCGGCTCGGCGTCGTGGCTTTCTTT; CDR3aa: CASTYRLGVVAFF
j_gene: TRBJ2-3; abundance: .; d_gene: TRBD2; v_gene: TRBV27; CDR3nt: TGTGCCAGCAAAACGAAAGGACTAGGCGTTTTGGCTAGCACAGATACGCAGTATTTT; CDR3aa: CASKTKGLGVLASTDTQYF
j_gene: TRBJ1-2; abundance: few; d_gene: .; v_gene: TRBV25-1; CDR3nt: TGTGCCAGCAGTGATACGACAGGCCGCTACACCTTC; CDR3aa: CASSDTTGRYTF
j_gene: TRBJ2-7; abundance: once; d_gene: .; v_gene: TRBV19; CDR3nt: TGTGCCAGTAGTAGGTTCTCCTACGAGCAGTACTTC; CDR3aa: CASSRFSYEQYF
j_gene: TRBJ2-7; abundance: once; d_gene: TRBD1; v_gene: TRBV10-3; CDR3nt: TGTGCCACCACAAAGAATACCGGGACAGGGTTCGAGCAGTACTTC; CDR3aa: CATTKNTGTGFEQYF
j_gene: TRBJ2-2; abundance: .; d_gene: .; v_gene: TRBV5-8; CDR3nt: TGTGCCAGCAGCTTGGGGGTATACCCTACGAACACCGGGGAGCTGTTTTTT; CDR3aa: CASSLGVYPTNTGELFF
j_gene: TRBJ1-1; abundance: few; d_gene: .; v_gene: TRBV10-3; CDR3nt: TGTGCCATCAGCTTTCAGGTGGACACTGAAGCTTTCTTT; CDR3aa: CAISFQVDTEAFF
j_gene: TRBJ2-7; abundance: .; d_gene: .; v_gene: TRBV28; CDR3nt: TGTGCCAGCAGTTTGCCCAAGTCCGACGAGCAGTACTTC; CDR3aa: CASSLPKSDEQYF
j_gene: TRBJ1-5; abundance: once; d_gene: .; v_gene: TRBV5-8; CDR3nt: TGTGCCAGCAGCCCCAGGACAGTCAGCAATCAGCCCCAGCATTTT; CDR3aa: CASSPRTVSNQPQHF
j_gene: TRBJ1-5; abundance: .; d_gene: .; v_gene: TRBV9; CDR3nt: TGTGCCAGCAGCTCAGGGGATGATCAGCCCCAGCATTTT; CDR3aa: CASSSGDDQPQHF
j_gene: TRBJ2-3; abundance: few; d_gene: TRBD2; v_gene: TRBV4-2; CDR3nt: TGTGCCAGCAGCCAAGTGGGAGCGGGAGAAGGCACAGATACGCAGTATTTT; CDR3aa: CASSQVGAGEGTDTQYF
j_gene: TRBJ1-5; abundance: .; d_gene: .; v_gene: TRBV6-5; CDR3nt: TGTGCCAGCAGCAACAGGGTTGATAGCAATCAGCCCCAGCATTTT; CDR3aa: CASSNRVDSNQPQHF
j_gene: TRBJ2-7; abundance: .; d_gene: TRBD1; v_gene: TRBV5-1; CDR3nt: TGCGCCAGCAGCTTGGGTGGACAGGGATCCTACGAGCAGTACTTC; CDR3aa: CASSLGGQGSYEQYF
j_gene: TRBJ2-7; abundance: .; d_gene: TRBD2; v_gene: TRBV4-1; CDR3nt: TGCGCCAGCAGCCCTGGGACTAGCCGAGAGCAGTACTTC; CDR3aa: CASSPGTSREQYF
j_gene: TRBJ2-1; abundance: .; d_gene: .; v_gene: TRBV30; CDR3nt: TGTGCCTGGAGTGCACAAACTCCGGGACGGAGATCCTACAATGAGCAGTTCTTC; CDR3aa: CAWSAQTPGRRSYNEQFF